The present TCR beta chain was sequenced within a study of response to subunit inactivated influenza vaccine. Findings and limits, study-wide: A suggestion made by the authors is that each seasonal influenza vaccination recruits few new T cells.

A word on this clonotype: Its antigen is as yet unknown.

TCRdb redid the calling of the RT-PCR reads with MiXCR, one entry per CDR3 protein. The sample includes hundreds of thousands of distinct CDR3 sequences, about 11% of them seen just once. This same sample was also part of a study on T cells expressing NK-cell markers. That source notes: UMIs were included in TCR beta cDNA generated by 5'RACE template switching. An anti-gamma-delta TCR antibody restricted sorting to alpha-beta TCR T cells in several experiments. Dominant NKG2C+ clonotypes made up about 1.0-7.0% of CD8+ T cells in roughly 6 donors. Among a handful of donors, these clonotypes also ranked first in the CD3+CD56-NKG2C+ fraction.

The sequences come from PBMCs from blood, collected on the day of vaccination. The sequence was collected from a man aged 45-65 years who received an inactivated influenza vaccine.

CDR3 in amino acids: CASSYSGGPSTDTQYF. For the CDR3, the DNA is TGTGCCAGCAGTTATAGCGGGGGTCCTTCCACAGATACGCAGTATTTT. The rearrangement links TRBV12-3 or TRBV12-4 to TRBJ2-3; the match to TRBD2 covers 9 bases. The CDR3 runs 16 residues. J lost 2 bases, V lost 4 bases, and 7 bases had no gene match.